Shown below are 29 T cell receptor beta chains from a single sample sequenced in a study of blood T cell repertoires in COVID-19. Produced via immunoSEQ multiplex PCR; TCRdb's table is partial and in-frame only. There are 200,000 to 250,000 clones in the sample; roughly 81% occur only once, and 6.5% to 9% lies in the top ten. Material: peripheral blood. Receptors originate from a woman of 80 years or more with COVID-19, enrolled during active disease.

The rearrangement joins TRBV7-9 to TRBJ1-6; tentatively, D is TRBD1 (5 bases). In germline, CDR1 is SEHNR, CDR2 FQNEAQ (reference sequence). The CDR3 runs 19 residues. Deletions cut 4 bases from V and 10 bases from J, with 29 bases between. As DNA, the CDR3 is TGTGCCAGCAGCTCCAGCAGGTCCAGGGCGGGAAAAGGAGAATCACCCCTCCACTTT. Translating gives CASSSSRSRAGKGESPLHF.

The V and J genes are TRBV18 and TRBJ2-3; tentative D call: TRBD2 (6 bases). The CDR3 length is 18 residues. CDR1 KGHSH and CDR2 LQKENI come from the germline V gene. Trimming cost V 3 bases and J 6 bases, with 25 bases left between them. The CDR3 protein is CASSPYTGRRRGLDTQYF. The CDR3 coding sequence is TGTGCCAGCTCACCGTACACGGGTCGGAGGCGGGGTCTCGATACGCAGTATTTT.

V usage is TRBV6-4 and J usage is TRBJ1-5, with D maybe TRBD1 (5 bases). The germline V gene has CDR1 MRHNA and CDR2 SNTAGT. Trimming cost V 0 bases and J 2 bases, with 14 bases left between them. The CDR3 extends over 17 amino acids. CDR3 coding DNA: TGTGCCAGCAGTGACTCCAAGCTAGACAGAGGCAATCAGCCCCAGCATTTT. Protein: CASSDSKLDRGNQPQHF.

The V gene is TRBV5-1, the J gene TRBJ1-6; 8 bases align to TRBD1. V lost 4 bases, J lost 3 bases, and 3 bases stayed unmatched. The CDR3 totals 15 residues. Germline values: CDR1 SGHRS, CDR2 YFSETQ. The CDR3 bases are TGCGCCAGCAGCAATACAGGGGGCTATAATTCACCCCTCCACTTT. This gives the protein CASSNTGGYNSPLHF.

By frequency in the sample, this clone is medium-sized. The DNA of the CDR3 is TGTGCCGGAGGCGGGAATGGCTACACCTTC. Protein: CAGGGNGYTF. This sequence joins TRBV30 and TRBJ1-2; D is unclear. The ends were cut back, 8 bases at V and 6 bases at J, with 10 bases in the middle. CDR3 length equals 10 residues. Germline CDR1 and CDR2: GTSNPN and SVGIG (reference sequence).

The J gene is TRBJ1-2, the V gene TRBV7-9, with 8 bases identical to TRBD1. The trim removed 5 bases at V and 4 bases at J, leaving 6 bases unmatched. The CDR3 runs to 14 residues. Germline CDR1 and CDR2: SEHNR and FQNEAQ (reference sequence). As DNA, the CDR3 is TGTGCCAGCAGCCTGACAGGGGCGAGCTATGGCTACACCTTC. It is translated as CASSLTGASYGYTF.

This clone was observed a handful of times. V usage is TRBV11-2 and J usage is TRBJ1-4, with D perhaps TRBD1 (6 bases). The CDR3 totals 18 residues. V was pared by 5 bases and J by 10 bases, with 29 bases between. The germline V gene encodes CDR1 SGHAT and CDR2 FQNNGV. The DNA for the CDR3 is TGTGCCAGCAGCCCTGGGGGCCGCCGGGACCTTGGCCGCGGAAAACTGTTTTTT. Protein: CASSPGGRRDLGRGKLFF.

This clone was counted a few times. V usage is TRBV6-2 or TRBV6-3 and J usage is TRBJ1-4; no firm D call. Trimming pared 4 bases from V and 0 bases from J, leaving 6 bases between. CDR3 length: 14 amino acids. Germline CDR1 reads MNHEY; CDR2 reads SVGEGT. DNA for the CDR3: TGTGCCAGCAGTTGGAGGTCAACTAATGAAAAACTGTTTTTT. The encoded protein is CASSWRSTNEKLFF.

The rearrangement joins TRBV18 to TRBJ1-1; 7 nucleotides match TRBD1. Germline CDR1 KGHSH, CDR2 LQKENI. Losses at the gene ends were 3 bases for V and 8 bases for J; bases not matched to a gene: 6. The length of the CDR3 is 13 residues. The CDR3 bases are TGTGCCAGCTCACCGGTCCAGACAGGGGAAGCTTTCTTT. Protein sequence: CASSPVQTGEAFF.

CDR3 nucleotides: TGTGCCACCAGCACGCGGACAGGGATAAACTATGGCTACACCTTC. This gives the protein CATSTRTGINYGYTF. The chain employs TRBV15 and TRBJ1-2, with 8 bases lining up with TRBD1. This CDR3 has 15 residues. V was clipped by 4 bases and J by 2 bases; unmatched bases: 6. Per germline, CDR1 LNHNV and CDR2 YYDKDF (reference sequence).

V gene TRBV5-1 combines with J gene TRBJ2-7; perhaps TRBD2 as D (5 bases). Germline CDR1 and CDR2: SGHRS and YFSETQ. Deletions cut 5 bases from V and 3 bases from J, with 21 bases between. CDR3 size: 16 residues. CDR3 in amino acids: CASSSKGWTPLYEQYF. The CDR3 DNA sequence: TGCGCCAGCAGTTCTAAGGGTTGGACTCCCCTCTACGAGCAGTACTTC.

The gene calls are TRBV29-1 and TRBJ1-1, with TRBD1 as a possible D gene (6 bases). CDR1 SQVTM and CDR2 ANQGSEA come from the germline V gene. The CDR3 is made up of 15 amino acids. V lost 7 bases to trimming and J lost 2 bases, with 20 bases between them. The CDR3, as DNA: TGCAGCGCATCTCGAGACTACAGGGTCAACACTGAAGCTTTCTTT. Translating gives CSASRDYRVNTEAFF.

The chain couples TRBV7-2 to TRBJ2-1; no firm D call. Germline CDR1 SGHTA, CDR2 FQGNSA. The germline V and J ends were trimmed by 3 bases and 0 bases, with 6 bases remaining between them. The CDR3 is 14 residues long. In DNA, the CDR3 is TGTGCCAGCAGCTTCGCGAGCTCCTACAATGAGCAGTTCTTC. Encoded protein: CASSFASSYNEQFF.

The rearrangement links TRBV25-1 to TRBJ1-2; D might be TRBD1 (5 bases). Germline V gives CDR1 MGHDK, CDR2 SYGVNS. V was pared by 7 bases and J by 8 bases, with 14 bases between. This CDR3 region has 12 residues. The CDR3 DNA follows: TGTGCCAGCATGCGGGGGAGCGACGGCTACACCTTC. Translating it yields CASMRGSDGYTF.

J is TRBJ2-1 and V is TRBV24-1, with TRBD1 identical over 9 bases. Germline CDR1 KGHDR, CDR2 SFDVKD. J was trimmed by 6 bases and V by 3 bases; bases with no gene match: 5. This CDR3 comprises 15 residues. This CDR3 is CATSDPGTGRNEQFF. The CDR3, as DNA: TGTGCCACCAGTGATCCAGGGACAGGGCGCAATGAGCAGTTCTTC.

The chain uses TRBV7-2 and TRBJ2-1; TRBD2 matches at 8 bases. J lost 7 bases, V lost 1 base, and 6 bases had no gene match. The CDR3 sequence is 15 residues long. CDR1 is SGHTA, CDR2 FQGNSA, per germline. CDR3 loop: CASSLGGGGRNEQFF. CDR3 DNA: TGTGCCAGCAGCTTAGGGGGCGGCGGGAGGAATGAGCAGTTCTTC.

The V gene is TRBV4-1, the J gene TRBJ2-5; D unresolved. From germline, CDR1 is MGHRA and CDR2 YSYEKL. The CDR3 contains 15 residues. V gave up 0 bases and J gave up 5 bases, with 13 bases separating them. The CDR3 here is CASSQDHPRMETQYF. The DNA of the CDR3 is TGCGCCAGCAGCCAAGATCATCCGAGGATGGAGACCCAGTACTTC.

Here the CDR3 DNA reads TGTGCCAGCAGCTTGGGACTAGCGGGGTCTAACACCGGGGAGCTGTTTTTT. It encodes CASSLGLAGSNTGELFF. The genes are TRBV5-5 and TRBJ2-2; TRBD2 aligns across 11 bases. The length of the CDR3 is 17 residues. The germline CDR1 and CDR2 sequences are SGHKS and YYEKEE (reference sequence). With V trimmed by 0 bases and J by 2 bases, 3 bases remained unmatched.

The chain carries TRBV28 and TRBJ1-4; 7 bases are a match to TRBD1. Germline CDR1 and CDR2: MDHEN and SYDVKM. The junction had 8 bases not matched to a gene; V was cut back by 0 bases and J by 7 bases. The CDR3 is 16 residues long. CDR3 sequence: CASSLWGQLTVEKLFF. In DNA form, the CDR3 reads TGTGCCAGCAGTTTATGGGGACAGCTTACGGTTGAAAAACTGTTTTTT.

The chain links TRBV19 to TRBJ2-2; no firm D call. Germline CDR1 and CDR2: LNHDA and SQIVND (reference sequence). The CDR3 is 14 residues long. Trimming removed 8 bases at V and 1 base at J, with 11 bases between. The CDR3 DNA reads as TGTGCCAGTTCCCTCTACGGGAACACCGGGGAGCTGTTTTTT. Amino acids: CASSLYGNTGELFF. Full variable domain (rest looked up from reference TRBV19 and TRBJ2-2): DGGITQSPKYLFRKEGQNVTLSCEQNLNHDAMYWYRQDPGQGLRLIYYSQIVNDFQKGDIAEGYSVSREKKESFPLTVTSAQKNPTAFYLCASSLYGNTGELFFGEGSRLTVL.

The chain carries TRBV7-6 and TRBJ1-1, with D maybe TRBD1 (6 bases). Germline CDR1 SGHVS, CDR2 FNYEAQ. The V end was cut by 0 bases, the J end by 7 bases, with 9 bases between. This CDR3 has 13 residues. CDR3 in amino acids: CASSLAQGVEAFF. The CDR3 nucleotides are TGTGCCAGCAGCTTAGCACAGGGAGTTGAAGCTTTCTTT.

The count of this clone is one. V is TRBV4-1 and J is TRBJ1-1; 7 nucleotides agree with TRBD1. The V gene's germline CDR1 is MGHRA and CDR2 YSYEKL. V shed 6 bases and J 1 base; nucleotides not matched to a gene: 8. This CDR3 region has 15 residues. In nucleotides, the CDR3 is TGCGCCAGCAGGCCACGGGACAGAACGAACACTGAAGCTTTCTTT. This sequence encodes CASRPRDRTNTEAFF.

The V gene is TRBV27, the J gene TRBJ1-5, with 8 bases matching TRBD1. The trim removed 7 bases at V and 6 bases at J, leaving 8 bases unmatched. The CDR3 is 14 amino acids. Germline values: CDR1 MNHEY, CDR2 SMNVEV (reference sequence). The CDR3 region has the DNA TGTGCCAGCAAGCCGGGACAGGTCGGTCAGCCCCAGCATTTT. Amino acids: CASKPGQVGQPQHF.

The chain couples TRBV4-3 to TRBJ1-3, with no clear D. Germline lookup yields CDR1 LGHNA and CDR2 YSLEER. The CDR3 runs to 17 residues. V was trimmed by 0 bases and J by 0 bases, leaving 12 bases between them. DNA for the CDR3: TGCGCCAGCAGCCAAGATTCAGTAGCGAGCTCTGGAAACACCATATATTTT. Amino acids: CASSQDSVASSGNTIYF.

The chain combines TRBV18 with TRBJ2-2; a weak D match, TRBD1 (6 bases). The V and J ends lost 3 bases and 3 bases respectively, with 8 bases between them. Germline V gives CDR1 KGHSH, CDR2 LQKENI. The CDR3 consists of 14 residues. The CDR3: CASSPYRDTGELFF. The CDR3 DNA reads TGTGCCAGCTCACCTTACAGGGACACCGGGGAGCTGTTTTTT.

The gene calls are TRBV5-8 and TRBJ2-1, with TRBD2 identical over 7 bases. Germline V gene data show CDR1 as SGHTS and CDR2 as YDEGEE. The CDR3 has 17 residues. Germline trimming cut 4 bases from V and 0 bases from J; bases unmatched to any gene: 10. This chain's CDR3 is CASSPSGGSLSYNEQFF. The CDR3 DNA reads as TGTGCCAGCAGCCCATCCGGGGGGTCCCTCTCCTACAATGAGCAGTTCTTC.

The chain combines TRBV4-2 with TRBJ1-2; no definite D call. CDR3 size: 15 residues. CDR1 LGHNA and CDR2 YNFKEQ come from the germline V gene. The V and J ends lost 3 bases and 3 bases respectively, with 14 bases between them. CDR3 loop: CASSQMVTLDYGYTF. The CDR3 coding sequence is TGTGCCAGCAGCCAGATGGTGACACTCGACTATGGCTACACCTTC.

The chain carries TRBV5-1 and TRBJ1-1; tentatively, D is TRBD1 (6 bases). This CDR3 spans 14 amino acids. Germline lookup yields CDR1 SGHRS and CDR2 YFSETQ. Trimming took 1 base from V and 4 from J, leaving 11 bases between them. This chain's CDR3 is CASSLRGASTEAFF. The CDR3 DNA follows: TGCGCCAGCAGCTTGCGGGGGGCGAGCACTGAAGCTTTCTTT. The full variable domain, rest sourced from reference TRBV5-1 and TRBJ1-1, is KAGVTQTPRYLIKTRGQQVTLSCSPISGHRSVSWYQQTPGQGLQFLFEYFSETQRNKGNFPGRFSGRQFSNSRSEMNVSTLELGDSALYLCASSLRGASTEAFFGQGTRLTVV.

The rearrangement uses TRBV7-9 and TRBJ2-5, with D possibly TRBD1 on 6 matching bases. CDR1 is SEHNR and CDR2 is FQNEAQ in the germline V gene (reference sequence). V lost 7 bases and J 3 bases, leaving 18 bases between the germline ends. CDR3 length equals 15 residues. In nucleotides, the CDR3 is TGTGCCAGCAACGAAATGACAGGTGGGAAAGAGACCCAGTACTTC. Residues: CASNEMTGGKETQYF.